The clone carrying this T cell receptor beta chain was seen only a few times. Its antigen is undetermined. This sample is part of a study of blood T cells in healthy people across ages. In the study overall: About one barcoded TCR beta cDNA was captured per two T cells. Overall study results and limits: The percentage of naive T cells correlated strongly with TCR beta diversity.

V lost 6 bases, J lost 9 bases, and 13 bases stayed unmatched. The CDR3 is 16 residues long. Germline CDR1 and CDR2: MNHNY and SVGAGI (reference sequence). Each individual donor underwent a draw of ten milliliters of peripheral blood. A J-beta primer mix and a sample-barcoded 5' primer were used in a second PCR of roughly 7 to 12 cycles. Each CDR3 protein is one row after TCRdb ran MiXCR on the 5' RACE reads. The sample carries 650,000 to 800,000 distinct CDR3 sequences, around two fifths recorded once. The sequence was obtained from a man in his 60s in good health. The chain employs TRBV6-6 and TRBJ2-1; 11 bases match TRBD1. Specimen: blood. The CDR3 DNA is TGTGCCAGCAGGAAGGGGAGCTCCGGGACAGGGGGTGAGCAGTTCTTC. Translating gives CASRKGSSGTGGEQFF.